The clone carrying this T cell receptor (beta chain) has a handful of counts. What was sequenced were expressed TCRB transcripts, since all of the isolated RNA had been reverse transcribed. TCRdb keeps only in-frame clones here, not all; method: immunoSEQ multiplex PCR. Counted here are 160,000 or so clones, around 10% occurring once; the ten biggest clones make up around 2.1%. Trimming took 5 bases from V and 1 from J, leaving 8 bases between them. The CDR3 is made up of 13 amino acids. Germline CDR1 and CDR2: SGHTA and FQGTGA. The data are from a study of beta chain features in type 1 diabetes. The chain has TRBV7-3 and TRBJ1-1; a possible D gene is TRBD1 (5 bases). The specimen was central memory CD4+ T cells from blood. The sequence derives from a man aged 18 to 30 in good health. The chain's CDR3 is CASSETANTEAFF. CDR3 sequence (DNA): TGTGCCAGCAGCGAGACAGCGAACACTGAAGCTTTCTTT.